The present entry profiles one T cell receptor beta chain with its context. Its antigen is not identified. These data originate in a study of T cell repertoires in cytomegalovirus infection. As for the study in general: Selection of CMV epitopes for the study included recently identified HLA-C-restricted and well-studied HLA-B-restricted ones. Evidence of both CMV infection and a matching HLA type came from public TCR beta signatures.

In TCRdb, the reads were re-called with MiXCR into one record per CDR3 protein. The table records about 920,000 distinct CDR3 sequences, less than 35% of them present only once. General study results and limits: There were HLA-C-restricted CMV-specific TCR beta clonotypes dominating the ex vivo response.

The CDR3 contains 14 residues. Germline V gene sequence: CDR1 PRHDT, CDR2 FYEKMQ (reference sequence). The V end lost 2 bases, the J end lost 9 bases, and 11 bases lay between the germline ends. This receptor was obtained from a human donor in good health (CMV status not recorded). Some clones in this sample may be carry-over from other donors' samples. The chain has TRBV13 and TRBJ1-6; D not certain. The source was cultured CD8+ T cells from PBMCs, collected from culture after CMV antigen stimulation. CDR3 loop: CASSLREWGSPLHF. For the CDR3, the DNA is TGTGCCAGCAGCTTAAGAGAGTGGGGTTCACCCCTCCACTTT.